The 11 T cell receptor beta chains below come from one sample, sequenced in a study of vaccination and CD4 T cells after COVID-19. Their antigen targets remain unknown. Indicated treatment: approximately nine-day PBMC culture with coronavirus spike peptide pools or control peptides (ViraFEST assay). Harvesting of the unexposed donor's CD4+ T cells predated the COVID-19 pandemic (2011-2018). Cultured CD4+ T-cell DNA underwent Oncomine TCR Beta short-read sequencing. TCRdb re-called the PCR reads with MiXCR, one entry per CDR3 protein. This sample has 2,000 to 3,000 distinct CDR3 sequences, with around two fifths found just once. What was sequenced was CD4+ T cells from blood, cultured in vitro. These receptor sequences come from a human donor in good health.

This clonotype has a single count. The V gene is TRBV27, the J gene TRBJ1-3; TRBD1 might be the D (6 bases). CDR3 length: 15 amino acids. Germline V gives CDR1 MNHEY, CDR2 SMNVEV (reference sequence). V dropped 5 bases and J dropped 4 bases, with 15 bases sitting between them. The CDR3 DNA sequence: TGTGCCAGCAGTCCCCAGCCGACAGGAGGAAACACCATATATTTT. As protein: CASSPQPTGGNTIYF.

This clonotype was detected only a few times. The genes are TRBV29-1 and TRBJ1-1; D is perhaps TRBD1 (5 bases). The CDR3 totals 13 residues. The V end was cut by 7 bases, the J end by 1 base, with 13 bases between. Germline lookup yields CDR1 SQVTM and CDR2 ANQGSEA. CDR3 DNA sequence: TGCAGCGGACGGGAGGGGCCGAACACTGAAGCTTTCTTT. This translates into CSGREGPNTEAFF.

The V call is TRBV10-2, the J call TRBJ2-5; 8 nucleotides match TRBD2. The V segment lost 3 bases and the J segment 5 bases; nucleotides outside the gene matches: 14. This CDR3 is 17 amino acids long. The germline gives CDR1 WSHSY, CDR2 SAAADI. The CDR3 nucleotides are TGCGCCAGCAGTGAAGGGGCGGGGGGCGCCCTTGGGGAGACCCAGTACTTC. Translating it yields CASSEGAGGALGETQYF.

This clonotype was recorded a few times. The rearrangement uses TRBV20-1 and TRBJ2-1, with 7 bases aligning to TRBD2. V shed 1 base, J shed 4 bases, and the junction held 7 bases outside the gene matches. The CDR3 contains 15 residues. CDR1 and CDR2 from the germline V gene are DFQATT and SNEGSKA (reference sequence). CDR3 sequence reads: CSARGLSSGYNEQFF. CDR3 coding DNA: TGCAGTGCTAGAGGATTGTCTAGCGGATACAATGAGCAGTTCTTC.

V and J are TRBV2 and TRBJ2-7; D gene uncertain. Germline-derived CDR1 and CDR2 are SNHLY and FYNNEI. The CDR3 loop spans 11 amino acids. V lost 4 bases and J lost 3, with 4 bases in between. CDR3 protein: CASSVGYEQYF. The CDR3 DNA is TGTGCCAGCAGTGTGGGCTACGAGCAGTACTTC.

The J gene is TRBJ1-3, the V gene TRBV19; D remains ambiguous. This CDR3 is built from 15 residues. Looked up from germline, CDR1 is LNHDA and CDR2 is SQIVND (reference sequence). The V gene lost 1 base and the J gene lost 0 bases, with 7 bases spanning the gap. CDR3 sequence (DNA): TGTGCCAGTAGTATAGGAGGGTACTCTGGAAACACCATATATTTT. It encodes CASSIGGYSGNTIYF.

J is TRBJ1-6 and V is TRBV6-2 or TRBV6-3; no clear D. The germline CDR1 and CDR2 sequences are MNHEY and SVGEGT. The CDR3 spans 14 residues. Trimming left V 6 bases short and J 8 bases short, with 14 bases between. CDR3 protein: CASRPPEVYSPLHF. The CDR3 nucleotides are TGTGCCAGCAGGCCACCGGAGGTTTATTCACCCCTCCACTTT.

This clonotype has just one count. This chain joins TRBV9 and TRBJ2-5; 9 bases match TRBD2. The germline V gene has CDR1 SGDLS and CDR2 YYNGEE. Trimming cost V 3 bases and J 2 bases; bases outside gene matches: 5. This CDR3 has 15 amino acids. CDR3 protein: CASSGLAGLQETQYF. The CDR3 DNA follows: TGTGCCAGCAGCGGGCTAGCGGGACTACAAGAGACCCAGTACTTC.

This clonotype was observed a few times. The V call is TRBV20-1, the J call TRBJ2-7; D remains unclear. Trimming shortened V by 6 bases and J by 0 bases, and 21 bases separated the two germline ends. CDR3 size: 16 residues. The germline V gene has CDR1 DFQATT and CDR2 SNEGSKA (reference sequence). The CDR3 spells CSAPFLPSQSSYEQYF. The CDR3 nucleotides read TGCAGTGCCCCGTTCCTGCCCAGCCAGAGCTCCTACGAGCAGTACTTC.

This chain connects TRBV7-9 to TRBJ2-1, with TRBD1 identical over 7 bases. Trimming removed 5 bases from V and 6 bases from J; junction bases left unmatched: 7. This CDR3 comprises 14 residues. The germline V gene has CDR1 SEHNR and CDR2 FQNEAQ (reference sequence). CDR3 sequence (DNA): TGTGCCAGCAGCCCTCCGACAGGGACCAATGAGCAGTTCTTC. It yields the protein CASSPPTGTNEQFF.

The CDR3 bases are TGTGCCAGTAGGGACAGGAGTTCCAATTCACCCCTCCACTTT. It translates to CASRDRSSNSPLHF. The chain is built from TRBV2 and TRBJ1-6; the match to TRBD1 covers 8 bases. With 9 bases clipped from V and 7 bases from J, the junction kept 8 bases outside the gene matches. This CDR3 comprises 14 residues. The germline V gene has CDR1 SNHLY and CDR2 FYNNEI.